This TCR beta chain comes out of a study of T-cell memory formation after mild COVID-19. To note about this clonotype: Its antigen is unknown.

5'RACE primed at constant segments yielded TCR alpha and TCR beta cDNA libraries bearing sample barcodes and UMIs. TCRdb passed the 5' RACE reads through MiXCR, listing each CDR3 protein once. The profile shows almost 550,000 distinct CDR3 sequences, over 20% of them singletons. Points from the study as a whole: Clones that contracted clustered mainly in CM and EM if CD4+ and in EMRA if CD8+. The study found balanced CD4/CD8 in clones contracting day 15 to 85 and a CD4+ lean in later expanders.

This CDR3 is built from 16 residues. CDR1 is SGHRS, CDR2 YFSETQ, per germline. V was cut by 4 bases and J by 0 bases, with 15 bases left in between. The source of this sequence is an adult woman who had mild COVID-19 (a few samples of this study predate the infection). Cell type and time point are not known. The chain links TRBV5-1 to TRBJ2-3, with a possible D match to TRBD1 (5 bases). Sequenced material: PBMCs or a T cell subset sorted from them (not recorded which). The CDR3 loop is CASSPTVSPSTDTQYF. The CDR3 DNA sequence: TGCGCCAGCAGCCCGACAGTTTCTCCTAGCACAGATACGCAGTATTTT. Combining the CDR3 with reference TRBV5-1 and TRBJ2-3 gives the whole variable domain KAGVTQTPRYLIKTRGQQVTLSCSPISGHRSVSWYQQTPGQGLQFLFEYFSETQRNKGNFPGRFSGRQFSNSRSEMNVSTLELGDSALYLCASSPTVSPSTDTQYFGPGTRLTVL.